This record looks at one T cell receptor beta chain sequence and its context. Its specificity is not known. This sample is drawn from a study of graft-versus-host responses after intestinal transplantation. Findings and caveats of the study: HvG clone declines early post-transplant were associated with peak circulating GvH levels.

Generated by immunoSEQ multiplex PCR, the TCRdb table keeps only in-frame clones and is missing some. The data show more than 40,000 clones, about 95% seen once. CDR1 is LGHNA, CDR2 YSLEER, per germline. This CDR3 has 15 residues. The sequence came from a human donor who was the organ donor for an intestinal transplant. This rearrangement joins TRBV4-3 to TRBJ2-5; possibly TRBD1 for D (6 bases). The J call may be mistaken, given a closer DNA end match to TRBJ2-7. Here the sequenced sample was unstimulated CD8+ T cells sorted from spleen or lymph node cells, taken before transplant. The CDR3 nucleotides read TGCGCCAGCAGCCAGACGCGCCAGGGGAGCTACGAGCAGTACTTC. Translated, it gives CASSQTRQGSYEQYF.